This T cell receptor beta chain was profiled in a study of blood T cell repertoires in COVID-19. The wider study: COVID-19 samples collected from the United States, Italy and Spain covered acute and convalescent phases. Sources were T cells, B-cell-depleted T cells, or PBMCs; the material itself was cDNA or gDNA.

This clone showed up just once. Germline-derived CDR1 and CDR2 are SEHNR and FQNEAQ (reference sequence). The CDR3 is 17 amino acids. The trim removed 3 bases at V and 0 bases at J, leaving 10 bases unmatched. Sequenced by immunoSEQ multiplex PCR; TCRdb stores in-frame clones only, minus some. The sample carries over 35,000 clones, around 85% recorded once. The chain links TRBV7-9 to TRBJ1-1; 7 nucleotides align to TRBD1. This TCR was sampled from a human donor with acute or convalescent COVID-19. The donor label of this sample is uncertain. Sample: peripheral blood. The CDR3 protein is CASSFGDRALMNTEAFF. The CDR3 coding sequence is TGTGCCAGCAGCTTTGGTGACAGGGCACTTATGAACACTGAAGCTTTCTTT.